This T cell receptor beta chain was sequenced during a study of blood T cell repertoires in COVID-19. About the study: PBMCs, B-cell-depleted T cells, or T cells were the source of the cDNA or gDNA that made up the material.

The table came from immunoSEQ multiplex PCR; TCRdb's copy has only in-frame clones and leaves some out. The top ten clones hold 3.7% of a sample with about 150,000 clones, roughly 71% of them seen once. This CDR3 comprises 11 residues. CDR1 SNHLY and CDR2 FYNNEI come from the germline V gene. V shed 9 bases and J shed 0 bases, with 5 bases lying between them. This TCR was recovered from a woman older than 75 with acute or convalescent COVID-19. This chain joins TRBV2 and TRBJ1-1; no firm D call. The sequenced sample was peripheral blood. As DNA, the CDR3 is TGTGCCAGATCGTTGAACACTGAAGCTTTCTTT. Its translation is CARSLNTEAFF.